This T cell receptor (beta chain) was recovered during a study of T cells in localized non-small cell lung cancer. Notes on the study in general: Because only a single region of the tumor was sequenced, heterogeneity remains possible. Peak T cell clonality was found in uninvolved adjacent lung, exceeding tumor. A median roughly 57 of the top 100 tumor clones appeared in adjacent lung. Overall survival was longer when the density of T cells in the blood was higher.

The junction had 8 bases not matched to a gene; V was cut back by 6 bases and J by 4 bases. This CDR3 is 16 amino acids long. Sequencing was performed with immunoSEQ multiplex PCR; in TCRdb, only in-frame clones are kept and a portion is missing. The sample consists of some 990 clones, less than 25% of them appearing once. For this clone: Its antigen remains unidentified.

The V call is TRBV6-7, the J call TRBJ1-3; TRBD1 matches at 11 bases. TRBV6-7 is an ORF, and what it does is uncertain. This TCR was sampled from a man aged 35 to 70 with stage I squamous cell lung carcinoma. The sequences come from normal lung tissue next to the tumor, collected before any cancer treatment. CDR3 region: CASRTDRGRTGNTIYF. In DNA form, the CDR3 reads TGTGCCAGCAGGACGGACAGGGGGCGAACCGGAAACACCATATATTTT.